The present T cell receptor beta chain was sequenced within a study of CXCR3-negative and CXCR3-positive naive CD8 T cells. Looking at the study overall: Across all libraries, TRB reads numbered some 140 million, with about 1.5 +/- 0.3 million in each library.

About this clonotype: The antigen remains undetermined.

The CDR3 runs to 11 residues. CDR1 is SEHNR and CDR2 is FQNEAQ in the germline V gene (reference sequence). Overall study findings and caveats: Hydrophobicity of TRB CDR3s was greater in CXCR3-positive naive cells than in CXCR3-negative naive cells.

Through 5' RACE with UMI labels, the TRB cDNA libraries were prepared. TCRdb reprocessed the 5' RACE reads; each CDR3 protein has one entry and no DNA is given. The sample table includes roughly 120,000 distinct CDR3 sequences. This sequence joins TRBV7-9 and TRBJ1-2. The clonotype was recovered from a human donor in good health. Some clones in this sample may be carry-over from other donors' samples. Source material: naive CXCR3+ CD8+ T cells from blood. Subset defined: CD45RO-CCR7+CD27+CD95- naive CD8+ T cells expressing CXCR3 (TNR3+). CDR3 protein: CASSLQDGYTF. Full variable domain (rest looked up from reference TRBV7-9 and TRBJ1-2): DTGVSQNPRHKITKRGQNVTFRCDPISEHNRLYWYRQTLGQGPEFLTYFQNEAQLEKSRLLSDRFSAERPKGSFSTLEIQRTEQGDSAMYLCASSLQDGYTFGSGTRLTVV.